The 10 T cell receptor beta chains listed next were all sequenced from one sample in a study of T cells expressing NK-cell markers. TCRdb derives one entry per CDR3 protein from the 5' RACE reads, leaving out DNA. Its table records 400,000 to 500,000 distinct CDR3 sequences. Sequencing was done on a sample of blood T cells: a sorted CD56 or NKG2C T cell subset, CD4+ or CD8+ T cells, or bulk PBMC T cells (not recorded which). The receptors were sampled from a woman aged 18-69 years in good health.

The V gene is TRBV6-5, the J gene TRBJ1-2; the TRBD1 assignment by TCRdb is unverifiable without DNA. The CDR3 is 15 residues long. Germline loops: CDR1 MNHEY, CDR2 SVGAGI. The CDR3 region is CASSSPRADNYGYTF.

The genes are TRBV6-1 and TRBJ1-1; TCRdb gives TRBD1 as the D gene, but with no DNA this cannot be confirmed. Germline lookup yields CDR1 MNHNS and CDR2 SASEGT. CDR3 size: 17 residues. CDR3 in amino acids: CASRRNTMTAVNTEAFF.

The CDR3 here is CASSLETGNYGYTF. V usage is TRBV5-5 and J usage is TRBJ1-2. The germline gives CDR1 SGHKS, CDR2 YYEKEE (reference sequence). The CDR3 spans 14 residues.

The chain couples TRBV20-1 to TRBJ1-2. The CDR3 length is 14 residues. The germline CDR1 and CDR2 sequences are DFQATT and SNEGSKA (reference sequence). This CDR3 is CSAPSDSLNRGYTF.

CDR3 in amino acids: CSARDSGRALVETQYF. The chain carries TRBV20-1 and TRBJ2-5; absent DNA, TCRdb's TRBD2 call cannot be checked. Germline CDR1 is DFQATT and CDR2 is SNEGSKA (reference sequence). The length of the CDR3 is 16 residues.

The V call is TRBV19, the J call TRBJ2-3; lacking DNA, the TRBD2 call made by TCRdb goes unchecked. The CDR3 covers 16 residues. Germline V gives CDR1 LNHDA, CDR2 SQIVND (reference sequence). This CDR3 is CASSGWLAGVADTQYF.

The chain uses TRBV25-1 and TRBJ2-1; TCRdb lists TRBD2, though no DNA is available to test this call. This CDR3 comprises 14 residues. Germline V gives CDR1 MGHDK, CDR2 SYGVNS. CDR3: CASSRIRASNEQFF.

This sequence joins TRBV7-2 and TRBJ2-4; TCRdb's D gene call, TRBD2, goes unchecked for lack of DNA. This CDR3 contains 12 residues. Germline values: CDR1 SGHTA, CDR2 FQGNSA. CDR3 sequence reads: CASGQSGRIQYF.

This chain connects TRBV2 to TRBJ2-3. The CDR3 runs to 11 residues. Germline CDR1 SNHLY, CDR2 FYNNEI. This CDR3 is CASSGQSSQYF.

The gene calls are TRBV4-3 and TRBJ2-1; lacking DNA, the TRBD2 call made by TCRdb goes unchecked. This CDR3 is 16 amino acids long. Germline-derived CDR1 and CDR2 are LGHNA and YSLEER. CDR3 protein: CASSQDTQGGYNEQFF.